The 14 T cell receptor beta chains given below trace back to one sample, sequenced in a study of T cell repertoires in cytomegalovirus infection. TCRdb re-called the reads with MiXCR, one entry per CDR3 protein. Of roughly 630,000 distinct CDR3 sequences in the sample, approximately 25% were seen once. Sample: CD8+ T cells from PBMCs. These receptors were collected from a human donor in good health (CMV status not recorded). Some clones in this sample may be carry-over from other donors' samples.

This clonotype was seen a few times. V usage is TRBV14 and J usage is TRBJ2-3; the D gene is possibly TRBD1 (5 bases). V was trimmed by 8 bases and J by 2 bases, leaving 14 bases between them. Per germline, CDR1 SGHDN and CDR2 FVKESK. The CDR3 totals 14 residues. The CDR3 sequence is CASGRRGFTDTQYF. CDR3 coding DNA: TGTGCCAGCGGACGTAGGGGCTTCACAGATACGCAGTATTTT.

This clonotype has a handful of counts. The V gene is TRBV19, the J gene TRBJ2-2, with a possible D match to TRBD1 (6 bases). Germline assignment: CDR1 LNHDA and CDR2 SQIVND (reference sequence). This CDR3 has 16 residues. V was shortened by 5 bases and J by 3 bases, with 16 bases between the two germline ends. CDR3 residues: CASSPAQGWDTGELFF. The CDR3 bases are TGTGCCAGTAGTCCGGCACAGGGATGGGACACCGGGGAGCTGTTTTTT.

This sequence joins TRBV15 and TRBJ2-3, with a weak D call TRBD1 (5 bases). Trimming took off 5 bases at V and 2 bases at J, with 11 bases between the two ends. The CDR3 covers 14 residues. The V gene's germline CDR1 is LNHNV and CDR2 YYDKDF (reference sequence). The CDR3 DNA follows: TGTGCCACCAGCCGAGCAGGGCCCACAGATACGCAGTATTTT. It encodes CATSRAGPTDTQYF.

V and J are TRBV6-2 or TRBV6-3 and TRBJ1-1; 9 nucleotides align to TRBD1. The J segment lost 3 bases and the V segment lost 1 base, leaving 3 bases of the junction unmatched. The CDR3 is 15 amino acids. Germline V gene lookup returns CDR1 MNHEY and CDR2 SVGEGT. The CDR3 coding sequence is TGTGCCAGCAGTTACTACAGGGGGCTCGACACTGAAGCTTTCTTT. Translating it yields CASSYYRGLDTEAFF.

Details on this clonotype: A single base separates this from a much larger clone, so it may be a read error. The chain joins TRBV7-3 to TRBJ2-3, with D possibly TRBD2 on 6 matching bases. Germline lookup yields CDR1 SGHTA and CDR2 FQGTGA. This CDR3 region has 16 residues. The CDR3 DNA reads as TGTACCAGCAGCCCCCGCGGGGCCCCCCCCACAGATACGCAGTATTTT. It codes for CTSSPRGAPPTDTQYF.

This clonotype was counted many times. CDR3 DNA: TGTGCCAGCAGCTTGGGGGTCTCGGAGCAGTTCTTC. This translates into CASSLGVSEQFF. The J gene is TRBJ2-1, the V gene TRBV7-9; perhaps D is TRBD1 or TRBD2 (5 bases each). The CDR3 is 12 residues long. Germline V gene data show CDR1 as SEHNR and CDR2 as FQNEAQ (reference sequence). Trimming removed 3 bases at V and 10 bases at J, with 10 bases between.

This clonotype was found a few times. V and J are TRBV12-3 or TRBV12-4 and TRBJ2-7; D is unclear. Between the trimmed V and J ends, which lost 3 bases and 7 bases, there was a span of 7 bases. The CDR3 is 11 amino acids. The CDR3 spells CASSLVVEQYF. Here the CDR3 DNA reads TGTGCCAGCAGTTTGGTTGTAGAGCAGTACTTC.

The chain joins TRBV12-3 or TRBV12-4 to TRBJ1-4, with D uncertain. V was trimmed by 5 bases and J by 3 bases, leaving 16 bases between them. This CDR3 has 16 amino acids. For the CDR3, the DNA is TGTGCCAGCAGTCCCTATACCGGACGGTCTAATGAAAAACTGTTTTTT. It encodes CASSPYTGRSNEKLFF.

The chain has TRBV20-1 and TRBJ1-5; D ambiguous. This CDR3 has 17 amino acids. Germline assignment: CDR1 DFQATT and CDR2 SNEGSKA (reference sequence). Trimming removed 5 bases from V and 2 bases from J, with 22 bases in between. The CDR3 region has the DNA TGCAGTGCTTCCCCCCCTTATCGGGCGGAGGGCAATCAGCCCCAGCATTTT. Amino acid sequence: CSASPPYRAEGNQPQHF.

The V call is TRBV27, the J call TRBJ1-1; weak D call: TRBD1 (6 bases). Germline lookup yields CDR1 MNHEY and CDR2 SMNVEV (reference sequence). V was trimmed by 3 bases and J by 7 bases, leaving 12 bases between them. The CDR3 extends over 13 amino acids. The CDR3 sequence: CASSFSGAIEAFF. CDR3 nucleotide sequence: TGTGCCAGCAGTTTTTCGGGGGCGATTGAAGCTTTCTTT.

The chain joins TRBV19 to TRBJ1-1; 7 positions agree with TRBD1. With 6 bases clipped from V and 10 bases from J, the junction kept 14 bases outside the gene matches. The CDR3 is 14 amino acids. The germline gives CDR1 LNHDA, CDR2 SQIVND (reference sequence). CDR3 nucleotides: TGTGCCAGTAGAGAGCGCAGGGGGATGGCGAGAGCTTTCTTT. It codes for CASRERRGMARAFF.

This clonotype was counted only a few times. V gene TRBV20-1 combines with J gene TRBJ2-7, with 7 bases fitting TRBD2. CDR3 size: 14 residues. With V trimmed by 3 bases and J by 3 bases, 8 bases remained unmatched. Germline V gene sequence: CDR1 DFQATT, CDR2 SNEGSKA (reference sequence). The CDR3 is CSASRGSGLYEQYV. CDR3 nucleotides: TGCAGTGCTAGTAGGGGTAGCGGGCTCTACGAGCAGTACGTC.

The rearrangement uses TRBV12-3 or TRBV12-4 and TRBJ2-1; possibly TRBD1 or TRBD2 for D (6 bases each). The V gene lost 5 bases and the J gene lost 8 bases, with 10 bases spanning the gap. The CDR3 length is 12 residues. For the CDR3, the DNA is TGTGCCAGCAGTGGGGGCGGGGATGAGCAGTTCTTC. Encoded protein: CASSGGGDEQFF.

This clonotype was counted a single time. V is TRBV6-5 and J is TRBJ2-1; TRBD2 matches at 9 bases. This CDR3 is 14 amino acids long. V dropped 7 bases and J dropped 12; count of bases not matched to a gene: 13. Looked up from germline, CDR1 is MNHEY and CDR2 is SVGAGI. The DNA of the CDR3 is TGTGCCAGCAATCTGTGGGCGGGGGGGGATGTGCAGTTCTTC. Amino acids: CASNLWAGGDVQFF.